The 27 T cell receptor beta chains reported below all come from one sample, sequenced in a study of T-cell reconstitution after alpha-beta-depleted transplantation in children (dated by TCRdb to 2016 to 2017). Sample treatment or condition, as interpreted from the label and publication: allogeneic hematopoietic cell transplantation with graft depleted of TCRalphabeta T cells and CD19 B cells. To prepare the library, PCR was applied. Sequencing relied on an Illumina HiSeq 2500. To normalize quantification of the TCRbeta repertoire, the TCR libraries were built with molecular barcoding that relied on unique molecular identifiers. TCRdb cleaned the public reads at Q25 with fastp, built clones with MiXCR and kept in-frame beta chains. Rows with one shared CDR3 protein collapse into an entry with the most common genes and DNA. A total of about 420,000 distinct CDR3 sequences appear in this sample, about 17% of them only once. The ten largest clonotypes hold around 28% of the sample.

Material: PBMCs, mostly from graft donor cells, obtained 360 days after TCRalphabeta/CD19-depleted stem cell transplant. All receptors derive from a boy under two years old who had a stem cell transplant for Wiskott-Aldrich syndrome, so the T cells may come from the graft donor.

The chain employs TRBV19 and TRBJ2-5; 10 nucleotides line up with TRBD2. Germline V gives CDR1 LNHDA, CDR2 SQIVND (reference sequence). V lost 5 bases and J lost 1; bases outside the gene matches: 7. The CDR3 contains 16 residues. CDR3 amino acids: CASSHRLAGTQETQYF. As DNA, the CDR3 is TGTGCCAGTAGTCACCGACTAGCGGGCACCCAAGAGACCCAGTACTTC.

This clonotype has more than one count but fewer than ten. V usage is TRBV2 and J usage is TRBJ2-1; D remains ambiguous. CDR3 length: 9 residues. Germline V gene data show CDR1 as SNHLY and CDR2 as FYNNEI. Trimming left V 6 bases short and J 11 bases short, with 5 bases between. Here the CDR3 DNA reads TGTGCCAGCAGATCGCAGCAGTTCTTC. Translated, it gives CASRSQQFF.

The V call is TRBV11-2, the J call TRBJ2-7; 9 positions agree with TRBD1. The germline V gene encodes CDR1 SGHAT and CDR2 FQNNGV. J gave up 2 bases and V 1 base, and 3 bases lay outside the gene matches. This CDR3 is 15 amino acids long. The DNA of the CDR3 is TGTGCCAGCAGCTTAGGTTACAGGGGGCCCTACGAGCAGTACTTC. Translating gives CASSLGYRGPYEQYF.

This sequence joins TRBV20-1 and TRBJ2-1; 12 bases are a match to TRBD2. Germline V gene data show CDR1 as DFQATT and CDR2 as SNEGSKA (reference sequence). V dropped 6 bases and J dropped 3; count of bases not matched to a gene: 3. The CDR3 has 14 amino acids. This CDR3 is CSAELAGGYNEQFF. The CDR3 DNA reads TGCAGTGCGGAACTAGCGGGGGGCTACAATGAGCAGTTCTTC.

In nucleotides, the CDR3 is TGCAGTGCTAGACTTCGGGGGGGCGGGACCGGGGAGCTGTTTTTT. It specifies CSARLRGGGTGELFF. The chain links TRBV20-1 to TRBJ2-2, with 8 bases matching TRBD2. Trimming cost V 2 bases and J 5 bases; bases outside gene matches: 7. Germline CDR1 and CDR2: DFQATT and SNEGSKA (reference sequence). The CDR3 runs 15 residues.

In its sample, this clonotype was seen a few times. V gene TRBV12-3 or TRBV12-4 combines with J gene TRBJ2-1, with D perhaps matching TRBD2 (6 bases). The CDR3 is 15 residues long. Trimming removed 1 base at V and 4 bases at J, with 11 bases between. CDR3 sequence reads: CASSLGGVVYNEQFF. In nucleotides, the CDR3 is TGTGCCAGCAGTTTAGGGGGGGTTGTATACAATGAGCAGTTCTTC.

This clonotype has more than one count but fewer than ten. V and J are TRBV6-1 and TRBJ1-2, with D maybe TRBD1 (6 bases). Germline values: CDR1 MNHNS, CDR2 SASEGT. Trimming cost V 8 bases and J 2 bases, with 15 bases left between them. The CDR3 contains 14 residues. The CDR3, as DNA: TGTGCCAGCCGCTCGGGGGACAAAAACTATGGCTACACCTTC. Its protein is CASRSGDKNYGYTF.

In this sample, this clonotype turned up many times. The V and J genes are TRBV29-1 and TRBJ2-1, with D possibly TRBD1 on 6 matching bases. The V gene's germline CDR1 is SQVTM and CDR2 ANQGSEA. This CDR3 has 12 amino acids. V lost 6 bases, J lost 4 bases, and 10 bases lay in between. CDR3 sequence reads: CSVQRGYNEQFF. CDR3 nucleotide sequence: TGCAGCGTGCAGAGGGGGTACAATGAGCAGTTCTTC.

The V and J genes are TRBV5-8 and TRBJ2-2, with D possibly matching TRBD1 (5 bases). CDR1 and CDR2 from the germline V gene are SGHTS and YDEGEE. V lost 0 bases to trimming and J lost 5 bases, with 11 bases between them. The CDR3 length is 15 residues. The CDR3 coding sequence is TGTGCCAGCAGCTTGGAGGGGATAGCAACCGGGGAGCTGTTTTTT. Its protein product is CASSLEGIATGELFF.

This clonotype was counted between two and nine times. CDR3 in amino acids: CASSPPPPGGVMNTEAFF. CDR3 bases: TGTGCCAGCAGCCCCCCTCCCCCAGGGGGCGTAATGAACACTGAAGCTTTCTTT. The V call is TRBV7-6, the J call TRBJ1-1; 8 bases map to TRBD1. V gave up 5 bases and J gave up 0 bases; unmatched junction bases: 14. The germline CDR1 and CDR2 sequences are SGHVS and FNYEAQ. The CDR3 runs to 18 residues.

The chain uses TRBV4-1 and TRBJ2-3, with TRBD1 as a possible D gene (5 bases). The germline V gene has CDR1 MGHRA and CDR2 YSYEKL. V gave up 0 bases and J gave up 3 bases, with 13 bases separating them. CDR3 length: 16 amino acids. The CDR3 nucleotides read TGCGCCAGCAGCCAAGAATTCTCAGGGTTAACAGATACGCAGTATTTT. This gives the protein CASSQEFSGLTDTQYF.

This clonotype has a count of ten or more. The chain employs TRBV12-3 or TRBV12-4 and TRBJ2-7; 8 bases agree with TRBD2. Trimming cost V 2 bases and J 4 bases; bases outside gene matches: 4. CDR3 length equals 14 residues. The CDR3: CASSLTSGAYEQYF. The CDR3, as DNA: TGTGCCAGCAGTTTAACTAGCGGCGCATACGAGCAGTACTTC.

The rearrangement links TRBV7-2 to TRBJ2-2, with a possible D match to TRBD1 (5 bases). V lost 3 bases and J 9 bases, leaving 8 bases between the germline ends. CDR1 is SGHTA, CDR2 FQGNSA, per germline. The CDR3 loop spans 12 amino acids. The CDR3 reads CASSLGHRELFF. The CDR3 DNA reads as TGTGCCAGCAGCTTGGGGCATAGGGAGCTGTTTTTT.

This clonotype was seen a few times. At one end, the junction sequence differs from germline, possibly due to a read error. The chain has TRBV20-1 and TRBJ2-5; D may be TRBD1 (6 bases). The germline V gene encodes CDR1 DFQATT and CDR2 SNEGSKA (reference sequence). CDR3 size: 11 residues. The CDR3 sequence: CSARGDTVPNF. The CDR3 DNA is TGCAGTGCTAGAGGGGACACGGTCCCGAACTTC.

This CDR3 is CASSYKTLREGTDTQYF. CDR3 nucleotides: TGTGCCAGCAGTTATAAAACATTGCGGGAGGGTACCGATACGCAGTATTTT. The chain is built from TRBV6-5 and TRBJ2-3, with TRBD2 matching 9 bases. The junction had 13 bases not matched to a gene; V was cut back by 3 bases and J by 6 bases. Germline V gene lookup returns CDR1 MNHEY and CDR2 SVGAGI. CDR3 size: 17 residues.

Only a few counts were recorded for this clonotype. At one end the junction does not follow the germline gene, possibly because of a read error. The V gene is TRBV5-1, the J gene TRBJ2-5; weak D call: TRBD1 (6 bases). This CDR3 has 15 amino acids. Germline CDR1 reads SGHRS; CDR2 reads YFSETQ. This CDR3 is CATSEGTGLKETQYF. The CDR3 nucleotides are TGCGCCACCAGCGAGGGTACAGGGTTGAAGGAGACCCAGTACTTC. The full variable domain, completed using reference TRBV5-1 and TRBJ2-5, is KAGVTQTPRYLIKTRGQQVTLSCSPISGHRSVSWYQQTPGQGLQFLFEYFSETQRNKGNFPGRFSGRQFSNSRSEMNVSTLELGDSALYLCATSEGTGLKETQYFGPGTRLLVL.

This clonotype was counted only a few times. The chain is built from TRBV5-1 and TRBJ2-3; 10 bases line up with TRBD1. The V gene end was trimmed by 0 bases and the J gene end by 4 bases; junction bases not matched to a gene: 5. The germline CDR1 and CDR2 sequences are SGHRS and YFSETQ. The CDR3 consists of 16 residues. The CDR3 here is CASSLAGTGAADTQYF. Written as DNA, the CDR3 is TGCGCCAGCAGCTTGGCCGGGACAGGGGCCGCAGATACGCAGTATTTT.

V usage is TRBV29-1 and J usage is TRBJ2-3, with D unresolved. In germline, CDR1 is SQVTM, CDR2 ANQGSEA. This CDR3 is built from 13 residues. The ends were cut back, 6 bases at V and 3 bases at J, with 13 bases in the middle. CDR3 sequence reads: CSVYGRWTDTQYF. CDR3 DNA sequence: TGCAGCGTCTACGGAAGGTGGACAGATACGCAGTATTTT.

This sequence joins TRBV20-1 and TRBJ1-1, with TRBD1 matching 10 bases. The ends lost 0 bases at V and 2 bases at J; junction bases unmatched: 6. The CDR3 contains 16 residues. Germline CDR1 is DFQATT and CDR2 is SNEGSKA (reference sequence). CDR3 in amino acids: CSARDRDRGLNTEAFF. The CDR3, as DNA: TGCAGTGCTAGAGACCGGGACAGGGGTCTAAACACTGAAGCTTTCTTT.

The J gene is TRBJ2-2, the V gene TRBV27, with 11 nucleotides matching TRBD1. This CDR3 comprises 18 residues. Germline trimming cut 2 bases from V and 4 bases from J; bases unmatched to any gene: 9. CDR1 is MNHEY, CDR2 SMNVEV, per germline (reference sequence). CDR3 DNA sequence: TGTGCCAGCAGTTTAGGCGAAACGGGACAGGGGGGCACCGGGGAGCTGTTTTTT. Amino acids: CASSLGETGQGGTGELFF.

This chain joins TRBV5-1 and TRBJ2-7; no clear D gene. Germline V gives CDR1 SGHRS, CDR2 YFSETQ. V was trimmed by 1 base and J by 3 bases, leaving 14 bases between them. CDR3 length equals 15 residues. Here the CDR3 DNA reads TGCGCCAGCAGCTTGTCGGGCGGATCCTTCTACGAGCAGTACTTC. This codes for CASSLSGGSFYEQYF.

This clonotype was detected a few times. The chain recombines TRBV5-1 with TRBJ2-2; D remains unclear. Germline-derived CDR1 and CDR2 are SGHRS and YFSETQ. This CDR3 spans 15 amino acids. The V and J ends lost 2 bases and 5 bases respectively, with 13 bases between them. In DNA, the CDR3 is TGCGCCAGCAGCTTAGGACCTCCTGGGACCGGGGAGCTGTTTTTT. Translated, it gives CASSLGPPGTGELFF.

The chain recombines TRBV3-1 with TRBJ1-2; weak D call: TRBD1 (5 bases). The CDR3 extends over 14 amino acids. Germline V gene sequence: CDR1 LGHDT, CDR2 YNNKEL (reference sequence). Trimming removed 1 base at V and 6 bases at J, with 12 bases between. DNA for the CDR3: TGTGCCAGCAGCCAAGGTGACAGTTTGCATGGCTACACCTTC. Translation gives CASSQGDSLHGYTF.

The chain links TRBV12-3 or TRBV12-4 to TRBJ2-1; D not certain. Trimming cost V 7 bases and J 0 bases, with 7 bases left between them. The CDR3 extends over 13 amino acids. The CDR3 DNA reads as TGTGCCAGCACCCCGACCTCCTACAATGAGCAGTTCTTC. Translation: CASTPTSYNEQFF.

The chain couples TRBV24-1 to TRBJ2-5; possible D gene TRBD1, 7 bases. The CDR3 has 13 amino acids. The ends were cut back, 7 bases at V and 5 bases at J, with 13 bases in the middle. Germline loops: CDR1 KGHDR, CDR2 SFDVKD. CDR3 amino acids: CATSRAGGETQYF. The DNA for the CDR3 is TGTGCCACCAGCCGGGCAGGGGGGGAGACCCAGTACTTC.

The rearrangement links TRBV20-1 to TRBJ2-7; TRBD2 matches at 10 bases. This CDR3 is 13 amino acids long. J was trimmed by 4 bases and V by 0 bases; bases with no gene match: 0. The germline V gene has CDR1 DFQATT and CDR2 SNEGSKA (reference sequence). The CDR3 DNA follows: TGCAGTGCTAGAGAGGGACTAGCGTACGAGCAGTACTTC. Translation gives CSAREGLAYEQYF.

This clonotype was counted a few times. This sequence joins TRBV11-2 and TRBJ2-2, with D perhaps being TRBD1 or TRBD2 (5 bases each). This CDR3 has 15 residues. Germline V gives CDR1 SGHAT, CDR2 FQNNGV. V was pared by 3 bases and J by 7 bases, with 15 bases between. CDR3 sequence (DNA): TGTGCCAGCAGCTTCACGGTAGGGGACCGCGGGGAGCTGTTTTTT. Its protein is CASSFTVGDRGELFF. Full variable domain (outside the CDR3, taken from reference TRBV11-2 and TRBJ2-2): EAGVAQSPRYKIIEKRQSVAFWCNPISGHATLYWYQQILGQGPKLLIQFQNNGVVDDSQLPKDRFSAERLKGVDSTLKIQPAKLEDSAVYLCASSFTVGDRGELFFGEGSRLTVL.